Listed below are T cell receptor beta chains from one sample, sequenced in a study of graft-versus-host responses after intestinal transplantation. These receptors' targets are unknown. Clones were sequenced by immunoSEQ multiplex PCR, and TCRdb holds only the in-frame ones, with some missing. The data contain around 90,000 clones, 85% to 95% of them singletons. Sequenced here: unstimulated CD8+ T cells sorted from spleen or lymph node cells, sampled before transplant. The receptors stem from a human donor who was the organ donor for an intestinal transplant. Each CDR3 is given with its conserved first and last residue. A D gene is named only where the DNA matches it firmly. Clone size is not always given. Where it is, it says once, few, many or a class for expanded clones.

clone size | J gene | D gene | V gene | CDR3 DNA | CDR3 protein
- | TRBJ2-3 | - | TRBV9 | TGTGCCAGCAGCGCCTCCGAACTACGACCCGCTCCTAGCACAGATACGCAGTATTTT | CASSASELRPAPSTDTQYF
once | TRBJ2-5 | - | TRBV11-2 | TGTGCCAGCAGCTTAGGGGACATCGGCGAGACCCAGTACTTC | CASSLGDIGETQYF
once | TRBJ2-2 | - | TRBV2 | TGTGCCAGTAAGCAGGGGCGAACCGGGGAGCTGTTTTTT | CASKQGRTGELFF
- | TRBJ2-7 | TRBD2 | TRBV7-9 | TGTGCCAGCAGCTTACTAGCGGGAGGTTACGAGCAGTACTTC | CASSLLAGGYEQYF
- | TRBJ2-3 | TRBD2 | TRBV6-5 | TGTGCCAGCACTGGCCTAGCGGGGGCTGGGGATACGCAGTATTTT | CASTGLAGAGDTQYF
- | TRBJ2-7 | TRBD1 | TRBV7-8 | TGTGCCAGCACCTACGAACACACCGGGACAGGGGGCGCGATCTCCGACGAGCAGTACTTC | CASTYEHTGTGGAISDEQYF
- | TRBJ2-7 | - | TRBV28 | TGTGCCAGCAGTTTTACCAGGGGAAACAACGAGCAGTACTTC | CASSFTRGNNEQYF
- | TRBJ2-7 | TRBD2 | TRBV12-5 | TGTGCTAGTGGTTTGCCCCCGGGACTAGCGGGAGTGGTGGGTCCCTACGAGCAGTACTTC | CASGLPPGLAGVVGPYEQYF
- | TRBJ2-1 | TRBD1 | TRBV6-1 | TGTGCCAGCAGTGATCTGGCGGGACAGGGAGCCAATGAGCAGTTCTTC | CASSDLAGQGANEQFF
- | TRBJ1-2 | TRBD1 | TRBV30 | TGTGCCTGGAGCCCAGGGGGGGGCTACACCTTC | CAWSPGGGYTF
- | TRBJ2-4 | - | TRBV29-1 | TGCAGCGCCCTGTCGTTGGCAAAAAACATTCAGTACTTC | CSALSLAKNIQYF
- | TRBJ2-1 | TRBD2 | TRBV19 | TGTGCCAGTAGTTTTAGCGGGGGACCCAATGAGCAGTTCTTC | CASSFSGGPNEQFF
- | TRBJ2-7 | TRBD1 | TRBV29-1 | TGCAGCGTGGCGGGCCCCGGGACAGAAAGTTACGAGCAGTACTTC | CSVAGPGTESYEQYF
- | TRBJ2-1 | TRBD2 | TRBV5-6 | TGTGCCAGCAGCTGGCCTAGCGGCAATGAGCAGTTCTTC | CASSWPSGNEQFF
- | TRBJ2-3 | TRBD2 | TRBV5-1 | TGCGCCAGGCCGGGGCGGGAGATGTTCGCAGATACGCAGTATTTT | CARPGREMFADTQYF
- | TRBJ1-2 | - | TRBV6-1 | TGTGCCAGCAGTGAAGGGGAGGGACACCCAGTTTTTGATGGCTACACCTTC | CASSEGEGHPVFDGYTF
- | TRBJ1-2 | - | TRBV5-5 | TGTGCCAGCAGCTGGGGAGGGGGTGGCTACACCTTC | CASSWGGGGYTF
few | TRBJ1-2 | TRBD1 | TRBV13 | TGTGCCAGCAGCTTGTTATTGACAGGGGGCGGCTACACCTTC | CASSLLLTGGGYTF
- | TRBJ2-5 | - | TRBV4-1 | TGCGCCAGCAGCCAAGTGGGCGTGGAGACCCAGTACTTC | CASSQVGVETQYF
- | TRBJ2-7 | TRBD1 | TRBV6-1 | TGTGCCAGCAGCCTCCGGGACAGTTTCCCTTACGAGCAGTACTTC | CASSLRDSFPYEQYF
- | TRBJ1-5 | - | TRBV6-6 | TGTGCCAGCAGCCCAGGGGTCCGGGGGGGGAATCAGCCCCAGCATTTT | CASSPGVRGGNQPQHF
once | TRBJ2-3 | - | TRBV7-9 | TGTGCCAGCAGCTTAGCGTTTGGGGGGGCTAGCACAGATACGCAGTATTTT | CASSLAFGGASTDTQYF
- | TRBJ1-2 | TRBD1 | TRBV9 | TGTGCCAGCAGCGCGGACAGGGCCCTTTACTACACCTTC | CASSADRALYYTF
- | TRBJ2-1 | TRBD1 | TRBV2 | TGTGCCAGCAGTGAGGGACAGGGTAACGTAAAGCAGTTCTTC | CASSEGQGNVKQFF